This is a list of T cell receptor beta chains from one sample in a study of blood T cell repertoires in COVID-19. Libraries were prepared by immunoSEQ multiplex PCR; TCRdb keeps only in-frame clonotypes and omits some of them. Of some 200,000 clones in the sample, about nine tenths were seen once. The sequenced material came from PBMCs or T cells enriched from blood (not recorded which). Source of these receptors: a woman under 30 who had recovered from COVID-19. Each CDR3 is given with its conserved first and last residue. The D gene is left open where the match is weak. Clone size is given for some rows only: seen once, a few or many times, or a class if the clone is expanded.

d_gene	len	v_gene	abundance	j_gene	CDR3aa	CDR3nt
TRBD2	14	TRBV5-4	-	TRBJ2-7	CASSLELAGGEQYF	TGTGCCAGCAGCTTGGAGCTAGCGGGAGGGGAGCAGTACTTC
TRBD2	15	TRBV5-1	-	TRBJ2-1	CASRTLAGGPDEQFF	TGCGCCAGCAGGACCCTAGCGGGAGGGCCGGATGAGCAGTTCTTC
TRBD1	16	TRBV24-1	once	TRBJ2-2	CATSDRDRVNTGELFF	TGTGCCACCAGTGATCGTGACAGGGTGAACACCGGGGAGCTGTTTTTT
TRBD2	15	TRBV18	-	TRBJ2-7	CASSLEGLVENEQYF	TGTGCCAGCTCACTAGAGGGACTAGTGGAGAACGAGCAGTACTTC
TRBD2	16	TRBV4-3	-	TRBJ2-7	CASSQDHAGAGYEQYF	TGCGCCAGCAGCCAAGACCATGCGGGAGCGGGTTACGAGCAGTACTTC
-	14	TRBV7-8	-	TRBJ2-3	CASSSDTRADTQYF	TGTGCCAGCAGCTCGGACACCAGAGCAGATACGCAGTATTTT
-	14	TRBV6-5	-	TRBJ2-7	CASSYARGRGEQYF	TGTGCCAGCAGTTACGCGCGTGGAAGGGGCGAGCAGTACTTC
-	15	TRBV6-2/TRBV6-3	-	TRBJ2-2	CASSLAGTNTGELFF	TGTGCCAGCAGTCTCGCGGGGACGAACACCGGGGAGCTGTTTTTT
TRBD2	15	TRBV5-4	-	TRBJ2-7	CASSFRTSGSYEQYF	TGTGCCAGCAGCTTTAGGACTAGCGGATCCTACGAGCAGTACTTC
TRBD1	12	TRBV6-5	-	TRBJ2-7	CASSYSDRVEYF	TGTGCCAGCAGTTACTCGGACAGGGTGGAGTACTTC
TRBD1	16	TRBV28	-	TRBJ1-5	CASTGTQGLRNQPQHF	TGTGCCAGCACCGGAACACAGGGGCTTCGCAATCAGCCCCAGCATTTT
-	17	TRBV6-1	once	TRBJ2-4	CASSEAPGYIAKNIQYF	TGTGCCAGCAGTGAAGCTCCGGGGTACATAGCCAAAAACATTCAGTACTTC
TRBD1	15	TRBV19	-	TRBJ1-2	CASSIRDRWNYGYTF	TGTGCCAGTAGTATAAGGGACAGGTGGAACTATGGCTACACCTTC